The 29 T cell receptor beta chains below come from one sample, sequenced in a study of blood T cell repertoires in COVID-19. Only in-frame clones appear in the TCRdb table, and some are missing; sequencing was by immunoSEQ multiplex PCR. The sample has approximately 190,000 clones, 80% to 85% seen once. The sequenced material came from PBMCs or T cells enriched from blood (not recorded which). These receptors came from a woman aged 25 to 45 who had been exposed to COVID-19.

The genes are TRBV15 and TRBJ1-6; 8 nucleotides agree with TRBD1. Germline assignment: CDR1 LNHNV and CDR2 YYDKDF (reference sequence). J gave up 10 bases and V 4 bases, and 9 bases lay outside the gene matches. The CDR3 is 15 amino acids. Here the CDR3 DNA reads TGTGCCACCAGCAAAGGACAGGGAATCCGGTCACCCCTCCACTTT. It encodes CATSKGQGIRSPLHF.

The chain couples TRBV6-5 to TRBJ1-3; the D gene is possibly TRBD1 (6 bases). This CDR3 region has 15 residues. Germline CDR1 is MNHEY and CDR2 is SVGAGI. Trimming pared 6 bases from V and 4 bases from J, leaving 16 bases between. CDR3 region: CASRITDSLGNTIYF. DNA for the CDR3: TGTGCCAGCAGGATTACGGACAGTTTAGGAAACACCATATATTTT.

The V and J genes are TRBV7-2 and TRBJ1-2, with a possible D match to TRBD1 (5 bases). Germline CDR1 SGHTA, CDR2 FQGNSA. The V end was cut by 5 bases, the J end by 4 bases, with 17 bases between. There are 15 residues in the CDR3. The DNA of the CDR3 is TGTGCCAGCAGCCCGTCGAACCAGGGTCTCTATGGCTACACCTTC. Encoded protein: CASSPSNQGLYGYTF.

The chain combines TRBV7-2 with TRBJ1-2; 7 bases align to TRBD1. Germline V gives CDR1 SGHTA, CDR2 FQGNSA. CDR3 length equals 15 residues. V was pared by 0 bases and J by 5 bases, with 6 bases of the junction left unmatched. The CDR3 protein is CASSLATGWGYGYTF. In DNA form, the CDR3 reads TGTGCCAGCAGCTTAGCGACAGGGTGGGGATATGGCTACACCTTC.

CDR3 DNA sequence: TGTGCCACCGGTAGTATTTTTGAATACGAGCAGTACTTC. Translated, it gives CATGSIFEYEQYF. V is TRBV6-6 and J is TRBJ2-7; D is ambiguous. Germline V lookup: CDR1 MNHNY, CDR2 SVGAGI (reference sequence). CDR3 length: 13 residues. The V end was cut by 10 bases, the J end by 4 bases, with 17 bases between.

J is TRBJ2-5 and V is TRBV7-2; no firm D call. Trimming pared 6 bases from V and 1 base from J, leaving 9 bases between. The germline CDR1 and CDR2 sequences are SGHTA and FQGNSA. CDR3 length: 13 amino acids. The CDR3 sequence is CASSFTAQETQYF. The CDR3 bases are TGTGCCAGCAGTTTTACAGCCCAAGAGACCCAGTACTTC.

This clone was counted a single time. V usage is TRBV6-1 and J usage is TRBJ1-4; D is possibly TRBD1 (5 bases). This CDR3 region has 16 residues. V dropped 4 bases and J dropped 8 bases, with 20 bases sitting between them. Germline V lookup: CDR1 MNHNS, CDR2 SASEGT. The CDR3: CASSGKSVGLGEKLFF. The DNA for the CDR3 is TGTGCCAGCAGTGGAAAATCCGTGGGGCTGGGGGAAAAACTGTTTTTT.

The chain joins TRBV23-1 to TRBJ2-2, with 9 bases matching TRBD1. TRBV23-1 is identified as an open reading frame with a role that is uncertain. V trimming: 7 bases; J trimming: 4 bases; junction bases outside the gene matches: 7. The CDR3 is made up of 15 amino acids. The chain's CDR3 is CASTAGTGCTGELFF. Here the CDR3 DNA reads TGCGCCAGCACCGCCGGGACAGGGTGCACCGGGGAGCTGTTTTTT.

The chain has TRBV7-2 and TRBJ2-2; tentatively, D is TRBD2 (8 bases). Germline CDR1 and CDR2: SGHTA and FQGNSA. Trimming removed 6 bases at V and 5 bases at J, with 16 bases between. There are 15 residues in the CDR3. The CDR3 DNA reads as TGTGCCAGCAGGGACAGGAGCGGGGGAACCGGGGAGCTGTTTTTT. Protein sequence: CASRDRSGGTGELFF.

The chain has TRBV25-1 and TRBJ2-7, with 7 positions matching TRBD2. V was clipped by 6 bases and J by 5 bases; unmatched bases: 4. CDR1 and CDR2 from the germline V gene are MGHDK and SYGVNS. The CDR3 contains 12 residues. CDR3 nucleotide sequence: TGTGCCAGCAGCTGGGGGGGGAACGAGCAGTACTTC. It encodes CASSWGGNEQYF.

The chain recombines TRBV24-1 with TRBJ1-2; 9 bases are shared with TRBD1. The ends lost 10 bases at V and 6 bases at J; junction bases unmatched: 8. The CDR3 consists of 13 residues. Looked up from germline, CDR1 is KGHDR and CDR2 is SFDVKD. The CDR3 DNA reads TGTGCCACGAATTGGACAGGGGAGGATGGCTACACCTTC. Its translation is CATNWTGEDGYTF.

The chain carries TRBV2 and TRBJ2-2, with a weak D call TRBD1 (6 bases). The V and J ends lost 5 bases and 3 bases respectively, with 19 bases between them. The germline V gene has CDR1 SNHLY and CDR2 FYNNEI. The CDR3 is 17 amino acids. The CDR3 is CASSLPPGHQDTGELFF. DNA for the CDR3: TGTGCCAGCAGTCTACCCCCGGGACACCAAGACACCGGGGAGCTGTTTTTT.

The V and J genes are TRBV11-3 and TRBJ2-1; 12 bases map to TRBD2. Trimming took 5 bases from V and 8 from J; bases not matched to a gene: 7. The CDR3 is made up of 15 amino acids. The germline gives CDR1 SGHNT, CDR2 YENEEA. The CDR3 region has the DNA TGTGCCAGCAGCATCCCTAGCGGGGGGGCCGATGAGCAGTTCTTC. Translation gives CASSIPSGGADEQFF.

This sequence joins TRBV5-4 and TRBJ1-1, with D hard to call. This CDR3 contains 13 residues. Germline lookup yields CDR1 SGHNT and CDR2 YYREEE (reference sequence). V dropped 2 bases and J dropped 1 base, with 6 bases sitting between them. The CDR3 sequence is CASSFSRNTEAFF. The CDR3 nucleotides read TGTGCCAGCAGCTTCTCGAGGAACACTGAAGCTTTCTTT.

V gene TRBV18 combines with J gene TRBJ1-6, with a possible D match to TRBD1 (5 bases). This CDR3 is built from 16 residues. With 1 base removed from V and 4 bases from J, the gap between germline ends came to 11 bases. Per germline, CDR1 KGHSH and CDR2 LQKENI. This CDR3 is CASSPLQGSYNSPLHF. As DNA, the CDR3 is TGTGCCAGCTCACCACTTCAGGGCAGTTATAATTCACCCCTCCACTTT.

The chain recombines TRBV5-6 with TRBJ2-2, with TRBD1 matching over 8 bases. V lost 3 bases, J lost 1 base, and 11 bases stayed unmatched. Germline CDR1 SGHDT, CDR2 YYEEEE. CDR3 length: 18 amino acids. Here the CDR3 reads CASSYKDRVMMNTGELFF. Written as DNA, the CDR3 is TGTGCCAGCAGCTATAAGGACAGGGTTATGATGAACACCGGGGAGCTGTTTTTT.

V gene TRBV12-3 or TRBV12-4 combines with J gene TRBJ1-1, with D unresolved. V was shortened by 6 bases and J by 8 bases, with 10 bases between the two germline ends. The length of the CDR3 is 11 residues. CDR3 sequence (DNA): TGTGCCAGCAGCCAGACTTCCGAAGCTTTCTTT. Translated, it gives CASSQTSEAFF.

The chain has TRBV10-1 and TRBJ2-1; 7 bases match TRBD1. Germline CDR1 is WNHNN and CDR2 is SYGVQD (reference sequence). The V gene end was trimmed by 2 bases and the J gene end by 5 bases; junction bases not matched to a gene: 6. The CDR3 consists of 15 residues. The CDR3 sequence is CASSETRGLDNEQFF. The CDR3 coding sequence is TGCGCCAGCAGTGAGACCAGGGGGTTGGACAATGAGCAGTTCTTC.

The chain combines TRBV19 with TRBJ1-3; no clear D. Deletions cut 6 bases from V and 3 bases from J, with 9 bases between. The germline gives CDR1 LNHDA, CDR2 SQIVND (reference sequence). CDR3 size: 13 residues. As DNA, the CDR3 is TGTGCCAGTAGACAGTCCTTTGGAAACACCATATATTTT. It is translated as CASRQSFGNTIYF.

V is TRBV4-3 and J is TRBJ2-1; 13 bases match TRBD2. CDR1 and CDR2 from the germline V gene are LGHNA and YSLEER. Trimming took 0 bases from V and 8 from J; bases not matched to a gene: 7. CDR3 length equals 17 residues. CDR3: CASSQDLGTSGADEQFF. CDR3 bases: TGCGCCAGCAGCCAAGATTTAGGGACTAGCGGGGCCGATGAGCAGTTCTTC.

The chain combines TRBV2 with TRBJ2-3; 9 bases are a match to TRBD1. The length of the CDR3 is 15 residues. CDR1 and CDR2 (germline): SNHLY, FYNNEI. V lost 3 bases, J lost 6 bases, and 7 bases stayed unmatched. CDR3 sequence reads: CASSEGDRVLDTQYF. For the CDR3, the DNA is TGTGCCAGCAGTGAGGGGGACAGGGTTCTTGATACGCAGTATTTT.

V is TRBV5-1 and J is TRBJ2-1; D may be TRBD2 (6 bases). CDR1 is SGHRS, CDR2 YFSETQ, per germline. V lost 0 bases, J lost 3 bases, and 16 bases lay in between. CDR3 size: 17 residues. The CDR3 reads CASSLEGIGRVYNEQFF. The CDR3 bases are TGCGCCAGCAGCTTGGAAGGTATCGGGAGAGTCTACAATGAGCAGTTCTTC.

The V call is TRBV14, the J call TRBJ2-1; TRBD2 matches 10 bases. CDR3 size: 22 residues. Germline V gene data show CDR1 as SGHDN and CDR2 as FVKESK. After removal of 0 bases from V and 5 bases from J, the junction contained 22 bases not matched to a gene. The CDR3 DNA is TGTGCCAGCAGCCAAGATCGGGGCGTTAGCGGGGGGTTCCCTCAATTTAACAATGAGCAGTTCTTC. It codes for CASSQDRGVSGGFPQFNNEQFF.

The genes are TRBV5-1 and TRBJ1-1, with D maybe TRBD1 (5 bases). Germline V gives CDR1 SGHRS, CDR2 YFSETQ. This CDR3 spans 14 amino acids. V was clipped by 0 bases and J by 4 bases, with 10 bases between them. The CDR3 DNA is TGCGCCAGCAGCTTGGGGACACTTGGCACTGAAGCTTTCTTT. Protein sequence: CASSLGTLGTEAFF.

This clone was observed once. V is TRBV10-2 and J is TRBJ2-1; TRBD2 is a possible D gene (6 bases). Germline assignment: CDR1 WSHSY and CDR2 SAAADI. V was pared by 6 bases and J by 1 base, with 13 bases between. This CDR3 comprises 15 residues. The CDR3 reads CASRAARGSYNEQFF. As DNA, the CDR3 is TGCGCCAGCAGGGCCGCGCGGGGTTCCTACAATGAGCAGTTCTTC.

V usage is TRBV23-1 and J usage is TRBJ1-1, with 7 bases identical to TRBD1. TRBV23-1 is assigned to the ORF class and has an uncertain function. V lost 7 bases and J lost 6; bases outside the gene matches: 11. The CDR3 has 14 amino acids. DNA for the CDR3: TGCGCCAGCATCAAGGGTCGGAGGGGGCCTGAAGCTTTCTTT. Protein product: CASIKGRRGPEAFF.

Here the CDR3 DNA reads TGCAGTGCGCAGACAGATTACGAGCAGTACTTC. It yields the protein CSAQTDYEQYF. The V call is TRBV20-1, the J call TRBJ2-7, with a possible D match to TRBD1 (5 bases). Germline assignment: CDR1 DFQATT and CDR2 SNEGSKA (reference sequence). Trimming left V 6 bases short and J 4 bases short, with 10 bases between. The CDR3 loop spans 11 amino acids.

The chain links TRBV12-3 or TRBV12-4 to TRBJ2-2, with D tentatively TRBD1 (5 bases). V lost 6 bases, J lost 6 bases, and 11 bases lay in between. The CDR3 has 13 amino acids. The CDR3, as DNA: TGTGCCAGCAGGCCTAGGGGTGCCGGGGAGCTGTTTTTT. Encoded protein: CASRPRGAGELFF.

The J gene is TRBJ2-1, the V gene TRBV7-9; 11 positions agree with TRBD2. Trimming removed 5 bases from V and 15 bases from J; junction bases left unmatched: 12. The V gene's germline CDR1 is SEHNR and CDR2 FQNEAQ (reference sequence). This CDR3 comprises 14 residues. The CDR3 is CASSQGLAGGGSFF. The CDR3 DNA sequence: TGTGCCAGCAGCCAAGGACTAGCGGGTGGGGGGTCGTTCTTC. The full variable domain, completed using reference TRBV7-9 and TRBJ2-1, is DTGVSQNPRHKITKRGQNVTFRCDPISEHNRLYWYRQTLGQGPEFLTYFQNEAQLEKSRLLSDRFSAERPKGSFSTLEIQRTEQGDSAMYLCASSQGLAGGGSFFGPGTRLTVL.